The clone carrying this T cell receptor beta chain is large in the sample. Its antigen is not identified. Per sample, roughly 600 ng of bulk tumor genomic DNA was the template used. While surgery was under way, several biopsies spaced far apart were taken per primary tumor. Patients with untreated, newly diagnosed non-small cell lung cancer underwent curative surgery. These data originate in a study of immune heterogeneity within non-small cell lung tumors. Study-level points and caveats: Within each patient, tumor sites shared identical dominant CDR3 beta clonotypes and also held site-unique high-frequency clones.

The TCR beta CDR3 region was amplified by multiplex PCR employing 32 V and 13 J primers. TCRdb passed the multiplex PCR reads through MiXCR, listing each CDR3 protein once. The sample has fewer than 2,000 distinct CDR3 sequences, approximately 50% seen once. This CDR3 has 16 residues. Germline CDR1 SNHLY, CDR2 FYNNEI. V lost 6 bases, J lost 1 base, and 7 bases stayed unmatched. Sequenced sample: lung tumor tissue. The clonotype originates from a man in his sixties with non-small cell lung cancer. V gene TRBV2 combines with J gene TRBJ1-5; 9 bases agree with TRBD1. This CDR3 reads CASRPGQGLSNQPQHF. In nucleotides, the CDR3 is TGTGCCAGCAGGCCCGGACAGGGGTTGAGCAATCAGCCCCAGCATTTT.